This entry is about one TCR beta chain. The target antigen is unknown. Germline V lookup: CDR1 WSHSY, CDR2 SAAADI. Trimming pared 6 bases from V and 2 bases from J, leaving 17 bases between. The CDR3 has 15 amino acids. The data are from a study of vaccination and CD4 T cells after COVID-19. Treatment: approximately 9-day PBMC culture with coronavirus spike peptide pools or control peptides (ViraFEST assay). Antigen-specific T cell expansion with peptide pools preceded TCR sequencing in the ViraFEST approach. The Oncomine TCR Beta short-read assay was what sequenced the DNA obtained from cultured CD4+ T cells. One entry per CDR3 protein, called by TCRdb with MiXCR from the PCR reads. The sample carries roughly 12,000 distinct CDR3 sequences, approximately 50% recorded once.

The gene calls are TRBV10-2 and TRBJ2-7; D is unclear. The receptor was derived from a human donor who had recovered from COVID-19. Source material: CD4+ T cells from blood, cultured in vitro. The CDR3 spells CASSSESLTAYEQYF. DNA for the CDR3: TGCGCCAGCAGCAGTGAGTCCCTCACCGCCTACGAGCAGTACTTC.